A selection of T cell receptor beta chains follows, all from one sample in a study of blood T cell repertoires in COVID-19. TCRdb's table, derived via immunoSEQ multiplex PCR, lists solely in-frame clones and lacks some. The table lists roughly 260,000 clones, roughly 89% of them singletons. The material sequenced was PBMCs or T cells enriched from blood (not recorded which). Every receptor here comes from a woman aged 25 to 39 with acute COVID-19. The CDR3 runs from the conserved cysteine through the conserved F or W. A D gene is named only where the DNA matches it firmly. Part of the rows lack a size; the others show once, few, many or a class for expanded clones.

clone_size	v_call	d_call	j_call	cdr3_nt	cdr3_aa
NA	TRBV28	NA	TRBJ2-7	TGTGCCAGCTTCTCAGGGGACCCCCTTTCCTACGAGCAGTACTTC	CASFSGDPLSYEQYF
NA	TRBV4-1	NA	TRBJ1-1	TGCGCCAGCAGCCAAGAACGGGGCACTGAAGCTTTCTTT	CASSQERGTEAFF
NA	TRBV10-3	NA	TRBJ1-2	TGTGCCATCAGTGAGCCAGTGGCCGCTAACTATGGCTACACCTTC	CAISEPVAANYGYTF
NA	TRBV12-3/TRBV12-4	TRBD1	TRBJ1-2	TGTGCCAGCAGTCCGGACAGGGTCCGTGGCTACACCTTC	CASSPDRVRGYTF
few	TRBV10-3	NA	TRBJ1-1	TGTGCCATCAGTGTAGGAGAAGAAGCTTTCTTT	CAISVGEEAFF
NA	TRBV2	NA	TRBJ1-6	TGTGCCAGCAGGGCAGGGGCTTCATATAATTCACCCCTCCACTTT	CASRAGASYNSPLHF
few	TRBV4-1	NA	TRBJ2-7	TGCGCCAGCAGCCTATACTACCTAAGAGAGAACGAGCAGTACTTC	CASSLYYLRENEQYF
NA	TRBV3-1/TRBV3-2	NA	TRBJ2-2	TGTGCCAGCAGTCGGACAGCAGGGACCGGGGAGCTGTTTTTT	CASSRTAGTGELFF
once	TRBV11-3	NA	TRBJ2-7	TGTGCCAGCAGCTTGGGACAATCTGGCGAGCAGTACTTC	CASSLGQSGEQYF
few	TRBV24-1	NA	TRBJ2-3	TGTGCCACCAGTGCGGGGGATACGCAGTATTTT	CATSAGDTQYF
NA	TRBV7-9	NA	TRBJ2-7	TGTGCCAGCAGCTTAGCGGGGCAGGGGGGACCCTACGAGCAGTACTTC	CASSLAGQGGPYEQYF
NA	TRBV5-6	NA	TRBJ1-5	TGTGCCAGCAGAAGCGGGACCGGTAATCAGCCCCAGCATTTT	CASRSGTGNQPQHF
NA	TRBV2	NA	TRBJ1-5	TGTGCCAGCAAACTCCGCTGGAATCAGCCCCAGCATTTT	CASKLRWNQPQHF
NA	TRBV27	TRBD2	TRBJ2-1	TGTGCCAGCACCCTGACTAGCGGGGGGGCTAATGAGCAGTTCTTC	CASTLTSGGANEQFF
NA	TRBV10-3	NA	TRBJ2-2	TGTGCCATCAGTGAATCGGCAGGGGTCAATTGGCACACCGGGGAGCTGTTTTTT	CAISESAGVNWHTGELFF
NA	TRBV6-5	TRBD1	TRBJ1-6	TGTGCCAGCTCACGAGCACAGGGGGATAATTCACCCCTCCACTTT	CASSRAQGDNSPLHF
NA	TRBV13	TRBD2	TRBJ2-3	TGTGCCAGCAGCTTAGTGGCGGGGGGGCCGGATGACACAGATACGCAGTATTTT	CASSLVAGGPDDTDTQYF
NA	TRBV5-1	TRBD2	TRBJ2-1	TGCGCCAGCAACACCTTTGAGCGGGGGAACTCCTACAATGAGCAGTTCTTC	CASNTFERGNSYNEQFF
once	TRBV4-2	TRBD2	TRBJ2-1	TGTGCCAGCAGCCAAGTTACGGGGGGTGCCTACAATGAGCAGTTCTTC	CASSQVTGGAYNEQFF
NA	TRBV7-8	NA	TRBJ1-1	TGTGCCAGCAGCTTAGGGGGACTGTCGAACACTGAAGCTTTCTTT	CASSLGGLSNTEAFF
NA	TRBV10-3	NA	TRBJ1-6	TGTGCCATCAGTGATAGCGGGTATAATTCACCCCTCCACTTT	CAISDSGYNSPLHF
NA	TRBV13	TRBD1	TRBJ2-5	TGTGCCAGCAGCTTATTTGGACAGGGGGCAGAGACCCAGTACTTC	CASSLFGQGAETQYF
NA	TRBV7-2	NA	TRBJ1-1	TGTGCCAGCAGCCACAGGGCCCGTGAAGCTTTCTTT	CASSHRAREAFF
NA	TRBV2	TRBD1	TRBJ1-5	TGTGCCAGCGGAACAGGGGACCATCAGCCCCAGCATTTT	CASGTGDHQPQHF
NA	TRBV6-2/TRBV6-3	TRBD2	TRBJ2-7	TGTGCCAGCAGTCTTCACGGGGGGGCCGTCGAGCAGTACTTC	CASSLHGGAVEQYF
NA	TRBV5-8	TRBD1	TRBJ1-1	TGTGCCAGCAGCTCGACAGGGATGGGCACTGAAGCTTTCTTT	CASSSTGMGTEAFF